The source of this T cell receptor (beta chain) is a study of identical twins. MiXCR was run by TCRdb on the 5' RACE reads, yielding one entry per CDR3 protein. The repertoire holds about 790,000 distinct CDR3 sequences, with roughly 18% as singletons. Study findings and constraints: Whereas memory repertoires showed no such difference, abundant cord blood beta clonotypes carried fewer insertions.

This CDR3 region has 14 residues. V was shortened by 6 bases and J by 7 bases, with 19 bases between the two germline ends. Germline V CDR1 and CDR2: WNHNN, SYGVQD (reference sequence). The donor group consisted entirely of healthy Caucasians. With respect to this clonotype: What it recognizes is unknown.

This sample also appeared in a second study, on T cells expressing NK-cell markers. From that study: Among the experiments, several used an anti-gamma-delta TCR antibody to restrict sorting to alpha-beta TCR T cells. Where a handful of donors were concerned, these clonotypes also led the CD3+CD56-NKG2C+ fraction.

Material for sequencing was PBMCs. This TCR was recovered from a young woman in good health. The chain carries TRBV10-1 and TRBJ2-7; D is ambiguous. The CDR3, as DNA: TGCGCCAGCAGCGGTCGTCACACGGAAGGGGAGCAGTACTTC. It yields the protein CASSGRHTEGEQYF.